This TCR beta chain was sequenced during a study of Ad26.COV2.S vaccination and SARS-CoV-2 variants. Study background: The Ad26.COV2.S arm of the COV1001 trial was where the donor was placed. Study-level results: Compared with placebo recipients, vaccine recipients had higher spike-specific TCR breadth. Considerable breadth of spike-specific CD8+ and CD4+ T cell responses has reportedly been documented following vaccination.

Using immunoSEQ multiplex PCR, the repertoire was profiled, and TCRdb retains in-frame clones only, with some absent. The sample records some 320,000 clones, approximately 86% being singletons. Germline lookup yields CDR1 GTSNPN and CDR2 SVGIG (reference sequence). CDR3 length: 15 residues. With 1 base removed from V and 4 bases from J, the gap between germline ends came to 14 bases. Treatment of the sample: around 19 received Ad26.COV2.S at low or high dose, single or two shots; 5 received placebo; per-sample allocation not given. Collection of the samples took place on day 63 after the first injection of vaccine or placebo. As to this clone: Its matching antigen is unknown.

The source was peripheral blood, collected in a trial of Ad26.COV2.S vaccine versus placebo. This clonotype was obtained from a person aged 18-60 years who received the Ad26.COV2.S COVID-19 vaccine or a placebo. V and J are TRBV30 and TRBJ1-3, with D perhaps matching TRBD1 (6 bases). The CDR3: CAWSAPGGSGNTIYF. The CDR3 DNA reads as TGTGCCTGGAGTGCTCCGGGGGGCTCAGGAAACACCATATATTTT. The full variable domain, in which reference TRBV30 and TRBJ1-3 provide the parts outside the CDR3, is SQTIHQWPATLVQPVGSPLSLECTVEGTSNPNLYWYRQAAGRGLQLLFYSVGIGQISSEVPQNLSASRPQDRQFILSSKKLLLSDSGFYLCAWSAPGGSGNTIYFGEGSWLTVV.